Included here is one T cell receptor beta chain sequence, with context. The data derive from a study of control samples from healthy donors and cancer patients. The method was immunoSEQ multiplex PCR; TCRdb's version includes in-frame clones alone and lacks a portion of them. The sample shows about 65,000 clones, roughly nine tenths of them seen only once. Deletions cut 5 bases from V and 5 bases from J, with 17 bases between. Looked up from germline, CDR1 is SGHRS and CDR2 is YFSETQ. CDR3 length: 15 amino acids. The sequence was collected from a woman aged 45-65 years with colorectal cancer. The chain has TRBV5-1 and TRBJ2-1; D might be TRBD1 or TRBD2, each matching 5 bases. Sequenced sample: PBMCs. The CDR3 region is CASRLGDRRDNEQFF. The CDR3 region has the DNA TGCGCCAGCAGACTGGGGGACCGCCGAGACAATGAGCAGTTCTTC.